Each of the 27 T cell receptor beta chains below was sequenced from the same sample in a study of T cell clonality in common variable immunodeficiency. Study results and limitations: Fewer deletions and N-nucleotide insertions were reportedly seen in common variable immunodeficiency TCR beta sequences.

Method: immunoSEQ multiplex PCR; TCRdb's copy keeps in-frame clones and lacks some. The sample is made up of around 30,000 clones, none counted only once. No antigen has been assigned to these receptors. Sequenced sample: peripheral blood mononuclear cells. The receptors derive from a human donor with common variable immunodeficiency.

This clone was recorded at least ten times. The CDR3 goes on 3 residues after the read ends, and that part is filled in from the germline J gene. The chain recombines TRBV5-4 with TRBJ2-5; D ambiguous. The CDR3 is 14 amino acids. Germline loops: CDR1 SGHNT, CDR2 YYREEE (reference sequence). V dropped 4 bases and J dropped 3 bases, with 13 bases sitting between them. CDR3 protein: CASSPRRPEETQYF. The DNA read from the CDR3 is TGTGCCAGCAGCCCGCGCAGGCCAGAAGAGACC.

This clone was observed a handful of times. Incomplete CDR3 DNA: TGTGCCAGCAGCTTGAAGACTAGCGGGGGTTACGAG. Encoded protein: CASSLKTSGGYE. The whole CDR3 sequence is CASSLKTSGGYEQYF. J is TRBJ2-7 and V is TRBV5-8; 12 bases map to TRBD2. The sequence runs out 3 residues before the end of the CDR3; the remainder is reconstructed from the germline J gene. The J segment lost 4 bases and the V segment lost 1 base, leaving 3 bases of the junction unmatched. From germline, CDR1 is SGHTS and CDR2 YDEGEE. The length of the CDR3 is 15 residues.

This clone was seen a handful of times. The read stops 3 residues short of the end of the CDR3; the missing end is completed from the germline J gene. The V gene is TRBV5-1, the J gene TRBJ2-5; no firm D call. CDR1 SGHRS and CDR2 YFSETQ come from the germline V gene. V lost 4 bases to trimming and J lost 5 bases, with 12 bases between them. The CDR3 covers 13 residues. CDR3 DNA, as far as it was read: TGCGCCAGCAGCCTGAACTTAGCCGAGACC. This gives the protein CASSLNLAET. The whole CDR3 protein reads CASSLNLAETQYF.

This clone was observed at least ten times. The read gets to within 3 residues of the CDR3 end, and the germline J gene fills in the rest. The V call is TRBV12-3 or TRBV12-4, the J call TRBJ1-5; 7 nucleotides line up with TRBD1. This CDR3 spans 15 amino acids. V was clipped by 3 bases and J by 7 bases; unmatched bases: 9. The CDR3 is CASSFGGGGNQPQHF. Incomplete CDR3 DNA: TGTGCCAGCAGTTTCGGAGGGGGCGGTAACCAGCCC.

Points on this clone: The read ends 3 residues shy of where the CDR3 ends; the end is completed using the germline J gene. Other DNA sequences in this sample translate to the same CDR3. V is TRBV18 and J is TRBJ1-2, with 7 positions matching TRBD1. V shed 3 bases and J 3 bases; nucleotides not matched to a gene: 1. Germline CDR1 reads KGHSH; CDR2 reads LQKENI. The CDR3 totals 13 residues. CDR3 bases read: TGTGCCAGCTCACCGGGGACAGACTATGGC. This gives the protein CASSPGTDYG. The CDR3 in its entirety is CASSPGTDYGYTF.

For this clone: Read coverage stops 3 residues before the CDR3 terminus; the germline J gene supplies the remainder. The rearrangement joins TRBV30 to TRBJ1-6, with D possibly matching TRBD1 (6 bases). The CDR3 extends over 16 amino acids. The V end lost 0 bases, the J end lost 11 bases, and 20 bases lay between the germline ends. Germline V gives CDR1 GTSNPN, CDR2 SVGIG (reference sequence). The CDR3 bases that were read are TGTGCCTGGAGTGTACGCCAGGGACACTTACTGGCACCC. This encodes CAWSVRQGHLLAP. The full CDR3 sequence reads CAWSVRQGHLLAPLHF.

This clone has a handful of counts. The CDR3 end is not reached by the read, which stops 3 residues before it; the germline J gene fills it in. J is TRBJ2-7 and V is TRBV11-1, with D possibly matching TRBD1 (6 bases). This CDR3 is 15 amino acids long. The germline gives CDR1 SGHAT, CDR2 FQDESV (reference sequence). Trimming cost V 4 bases and J 2 bases, with 15 bases left between them. The CDR3 DNA, read in part, is TGTGCCAGCAGCTCCTTGGACAGCACGGCCTACGAG. Encoded protein: CASSSLDSTAYE. The entire CDR3 protein is CASSSLDSTAYEQYF. The full variable domain, in which reference TRBV11-1 and TRBJ2-7 provide the parts outside the CDR3, is EAEVAQSPRYKITEKSQAVAFWCDPISGHATLYWYRQILGQGPELLVQFQDESVVDDSQLPKDRFSAERLKGVDSTLKIQPAELGDSAMYLCASSSLDSTAYEQYFGPGTRLTVT.

As regards this clone: The read terminates 3 residues before the CDR3 end, so the remaining end is supplied by the germline J gene. The rearrangement joins TRBV7-8 to TRBJ2-2; D is ambiguous. Germline CDR1 is SGHVS and CDR2 is FQNEAQ. The CDR3 totals 14 residues. V gave up 7 bases and J gave up 0 bases, with 9 bases separating them. The sequenced CDR3 bases are TGTGCCAGCACCCTTTCCGCGAACACCGGGGAG. Protein product: CASTLSANTGE. The full-length CDR3 reads as CASTLSANTGELFF.

This clone was observed at least ten times. Read data end 3 residues before the CDR3 end; the end is taken from the germline J gene. The chain joins TRBV30 to TRBJ2-2; TRBD2 agrees at 9 bases. The CDR3 is made up of 13 amino acids. V lost 5 bases and J lost 6; bases outside the gene matches: 4. Germline V lookup: CDR1 GTSNPN, CDR2 SVGIG (reference sequence). The CDR3 here is CAWLGLASGELFF. The part of the CDR3 DNA that was read is TGTGCCTGGCTGGGACTAGCCTCCGGGGAG.

About this clone: The read ends 3 residues early relative to the CDR3; the germline J gene fills the gap. The V gene is TRBV5-1, the J gene TRBJ2-7, with 12 bases aligning to TRBD2. J gave up 3 bases and V 0 bases, and 4 bases lay outside the gene matches. This CDR3 spans 16 amino acids. Germline CDR1 SGHRS, CDR2 YFSETQ. CDR3 loop: CASSLGSSGGGYEQYF. Incomplete CDR3 DNA: TGCGCCAGCAGCTTGGGGTCTAGCGGGGGGGGCTACGAG.

This clone turned up a few times. Read coverage stops 3 residues before the CDR3 terminus; the germline J gene supplies the remainder. The V gene is TRBV7-3, the J gene TRBJ2-4; TRBD1 agrees at 10 bases. The germline CDR1 and CDR2 sequences are SGHTA and FQGTGA. CDR3 size: 13 residues. V lost 4 bases, J lost 9 bases, and 3 bases stayed unmatched. The CDR3 is CASSSTGGGIQYF. The sequenced part of the CDR3 DNA is TGTGCCAGCAGCTCGACAGGGGGCGGCATT.

Note on this clone: The CDR3 end falls 3 residues outside the read, so it is completed with the germline J gene. The chain joins TRBV7-6 to TRBJ2-5; 15 positions agree with TRBD2. This CDR3 has 17 amino acids. V gave up 5 bases and J gave up 5 bases; unmatched junction bases: 9. Germline lookup yields CDR1 SGHVS and CDR2 FNYEAQ. Partial CDR3 DNA: TGTGCCAGCAGCCCCCCTCCCGGGACTAGCGGGGGGGAGACC. Protein product: CASSPPPGTSGGET. The whole CDR3 protein is CASSPPPGTSGGETQYF. Full variable domain (remainder filled in from reference TRBV7-6 and TRBJ2-5): GAGVSQSPRYKVTKRGQDVALRCDPISGHVSLYWYRQALGQGPEFLTYFNYEAQQDKSGLPNDRFSAERPEGSISTLTIQRTEQRDSAMYRCASSPPPGTSGGETQYFGPGTRLLVL.

This clone was seen at least ten times. The CDR3 goes on 3 residues after the read ends, and that part is filled in from the germline J gene. The V call is TRBV30, the J call TRBJ1-5; D unresolved. Germline V CDR1 and CDR2: GTSNPN, SVGIG (reference sequence). The CDR3 is 13 residues long. V lost 2 bases to trimming and J lost 7 bases, with 12 bases between them. The DNA read from the CDR3 is TGTGCCTGGAGTCCGGGCCCGGGGCAGCCC. Its protein is CAWSPGPGQP. The full CDR3 protein reads CAWSPGPGQPQHF. Complete variable domain (other parts from reference TRBV30 and TRBJ1-5): SQTIHQWPATLVQPVGSPLSLECTVEGTSNPNLYWYRQAAGRGLQLLFYSVGIGQISSEVPQNLSASRPQDRQFILSSKKLLLSDSGFYLCAWSPGPGQPQHFGDGTRLSIL.

The table lists this clone with a few counts. One end of the junction fails to match germline, which may point to a read error. The CDR3 bases that were read are TGTGCCAGCCGTGACAGGGCCTACGAG. Encoded protein: CASRDRAYE. The whole CDR3 protein is CASRDRAYEQYF. The chain combines TRBV2 with TRBJ2-7; 7 nucleotides line up with TRBD1. The CDR3 is cut off 3 residues early in the read; its end comes from the germline J gene. Germline V gene sequence: CDR1 SNHLY, CDR2 FYNNEI. The CDR3 is 12 amino acids.

This clone is classed as medium-sized. The CDR3 end is not reached by the read, which stops 3 residues before it; the germline J gene fills it in. The rearrangement links TRBV29-1 to TRBJ1-5; no reliable D call. The CDR3 has 12 residues. The germline CDR1 and CDR2 sequences are SQVTM and ANQGSEA. The V end lost 4 bases, the J end lost 2 bases, and 6 bases lay between the germline ends. The chain's CDR3 is CSVVSGNQPQHF. Incomplete CDR3 DNA: TGCAGCGTTGTGTCGGGCAATCAGCCC.

This clone was seen at least ten times. The missing CDR3 end, 3 residues past where the read stops, is filled in from the germline J gene. V is TRBV18 and J is TRBJ1-4, with D tentatively TRBD1 (6 bases). This CDR3 is built from 15 residues. Deletions cut 6 bases from V and 5 bases from J, with 16 bases between. Germline V gene lookup returns CDR1 KGHSH and CDR2 LQKENI. The CDR3 DNA, read in part, is TGTGCCAGCTCCCCCTCCCTTGGGGGCAATGAAAAA. Translation: CASSPSLGGNEK. In full, the CDR3 is CASSPSLGGNEKLFF.

This clone has a handful of counts. The read is 3 residues too short to cover the CDR3 end, so that end is filled in from the germline J gene. The gene calls are TRBV2 and TRBJ1-5; D gene ambiguous. With 2 bases removed from V and 5 bases from J, the gap between germline ends came to 10 bases. This CDR3 contains 14 residues. Germline assignment: CDR1 SNHLY and CDR2 FYNNEI. The CDR3: CASSEYGRDQPQHF. CDR3 bases read: TGTGCCAGCAGTGAATACGGAAGGGATCAGCCC. The full variable domain, with the rest looked up from reference TRBV2 and TRBJ1-5, is EPEVTQTPSHQVTQMGQEVILRCVPISNHLYFYWYRQILGQKVEFLVSFYNNEISEKSEIFDDQFSVERPDGSNFTLKIRSTKLEDSAMYFCASSEYGRDQPQHFGDGTRLSIL.

A remark on this clone: Sequencing ends 3 residues short of the CDR3 end; the germline J gene provides the rest. The chain recombines TRBV30 with TRBJ1-1, with D possibly being TRBD1 (5 bases). CDR1 is GTSNPN, CDR2 SVGIG, per germline (reference sequence). The CDR3 covers 13 residues. The ends were cut back, 3 bases at V and 4 bases at J, with 12 bases in the middle. The CDR3 sequence is CAWRGAWGTEAFF. The CDR3 bases that were read are TGTGCCTGGAGAGGGGCATGGGGCACTGAA.

This clone occurred a few times. The sequenced CDR3 bases are TGTGCCTCCCAGACAGGGGTGAACACCGGGGAG. Protein: CASQTGVNTGE. The CDR3 reads in full as CASQTGVNTGELFF. The rearrangement joins TRBV30 to TRBJ2-2; 8 bases align to TRBD1. From the germline J gene comes the end of the CDR3, since the read stops 3 residues before it. Germline V gene lookup returns CDR1 GTSNPN and CDR2 SVGIG (reference sequence). The V and J ends lost 7 bases and 1 base, in that order; junction bases with no gene match: 5. The CDR3 sequence is 14 residues long.

This clone was observed at least ten times. The CDR3 goes on 3 residues after the read ends, and that part is filled in from the germline J gene. J is TRBJ1-5 and V is TRBV5-6, with D perhaps matching TRBD1 (5 bases). The germline CDR1 and CDR2 sequences are SGHDT and YYEEEE. There are 13 residues in the CDR3. V was pared by 4 bases and J by 6 bases, with 11 bases between. The CDR3 reads CASSGGGGQPQHF. The DNA read from the CDR3 is TGTGCCAGCAGCGGTGGGGGGGGTCAGCCC.

This clone was observed many times. Read sequence stops 3 residues before the CDR3 end, and the germline J gene provides the missing end. This chain links TRBV5-3 with TRBJ2-1; TRBD2 matches 13 bases. TRBV5-3 is classed as an ORF, of uncertain function. The CDR3 length is 18 residues. The junction had 11 bases not matched to a gene; V was cut back by 3 bases and J by 5 bases. The CDR3 loop is CARSWGRTSGGYDNEQFF. CDR3 DNA (partial): TGTGCCAGAAGCTGGGGTAGGACTAGCGGGGGCTATGACAATGAG.

This clone appeared many times. Read data end 3 residues before the CDR3 end; the end is taken from the germline J gene. The V gene is TRBV19, the J gene TRBJ1-4; no clear D gene. Germline V lookup: CDR1 LNHDA, CDR2 SQIVND (reference sequence). V lost 5 bases to trimming and J lost 7 bases, with 17 bases between them. There are 15 residues in the CDR3. The CDR3 bases that were read are TGTGCCAGTAGTGCGGCGGGGAGGTGGGCTGAAAAA. Residues: CASSAAGRWAEK. The full CDR3 protein reads CASSAAGRWAEKLFF.

This clone was seen many times. The read falls 3 residues short of the CDR3 end, and the missing part is taken from the germline J gene. The rearrangement links TRBV20-1 to TRBJ2-2, with 9 bases that match TRBD2. With V trimmed by 5 bases and J by 6 bases, 7 bases remained unmatched. The germline gives CDR1 DFQATT, CDR2 SNEGSKA (reference sequence). This CDR3 spans 14 amino acids. CDR3 DNA, as far as it was read: TGCAGTGCTCCCCCCGGCGGGGGGGCCGGGGAG. It encodes CSAPPGGGAGE. From start to end, the CDR3 is CSAPPGGGAGELFF.

This clone was found a few times. The read halts 3 residues ahead of the CDR3 end, with the missing end drawn from the germline J gene. The rearrangement links TRBV18 to TRBJ1-3; TRBD1 matches at 7 bases. J lost 0 bases, V lost 3 bases, and 2 bases had no gene match. Per the germline V gene, CDR1 is KGHSH and CDR2 is LQKENI. The CDR3 consists of 15 residues. CDR3 DNA (partial): TGTGCCAGCTCACCCTGGGACAGCTCTGGAAACACC. Protein: CASSPWDSSGNT. The entire CDR3 is CASSPWDSSGNTIYF.

A word on this clone: At one of its ends the junction is not consistent with the germline gene, which may arise from a read error. Read coverage stops 3 residues before the CDR3 terminus; the germline J gene supplies the remainder. This sequence joins TRBV7-7 and TRBJ2-5, with 7 positions matching TRBD2. There are 14 residues in the CDR3. The germline CDR1 and CDR2 sequences are SSHAT and FNYEAQ (reference sequence). CDR3 sequence: CASSPGGPHETQYF. CDR3 DNA (partial): TGTGCTAGCAGCCCGGGGGGACCCCACGAGACC.

By share of the sample, this clone is medium-sized. The observed sequence ends 3 residues before the CDR3 terminus, with the missing tail filled in from the germline J gene. The genes are TRBV3-1 (or the pseudogene TRBV3-2) and TRBJ1-2, with a tentative D call TRBD1 (5 bases). Germline CDR1 reads LGHDT; CDR2 reads YNNKEL (reference sequence). The CDR3 sequence is 16 residues long. The CDR3 sequence is CASSQGGSGQGDGYTF. The CDR3 DNA, read in part, is TGTGCCAGCAGCCAAGGGGGAAGTGGGCAGGGAGACGGC.

With respect to this clone: The junction does not match germline at one end; this may be a read error. The CDR3 extends 3 residues past the end of the read, so its final part is completed from the germline J gene. This sequence joins TRBV19 and TRBJ1-2; 8 bases fit TRBD1. The germline gives CDR1 LNHDA, CDR2 SQIVND (reference sequence). The CDR3 covers 14 residues. Here the CDR3 reads CASSIGQGNYSYTF. CDR3 DNA, as far as it was read: TGTGCCAGTAGTATAGGACAGGGGAACTATAGC.